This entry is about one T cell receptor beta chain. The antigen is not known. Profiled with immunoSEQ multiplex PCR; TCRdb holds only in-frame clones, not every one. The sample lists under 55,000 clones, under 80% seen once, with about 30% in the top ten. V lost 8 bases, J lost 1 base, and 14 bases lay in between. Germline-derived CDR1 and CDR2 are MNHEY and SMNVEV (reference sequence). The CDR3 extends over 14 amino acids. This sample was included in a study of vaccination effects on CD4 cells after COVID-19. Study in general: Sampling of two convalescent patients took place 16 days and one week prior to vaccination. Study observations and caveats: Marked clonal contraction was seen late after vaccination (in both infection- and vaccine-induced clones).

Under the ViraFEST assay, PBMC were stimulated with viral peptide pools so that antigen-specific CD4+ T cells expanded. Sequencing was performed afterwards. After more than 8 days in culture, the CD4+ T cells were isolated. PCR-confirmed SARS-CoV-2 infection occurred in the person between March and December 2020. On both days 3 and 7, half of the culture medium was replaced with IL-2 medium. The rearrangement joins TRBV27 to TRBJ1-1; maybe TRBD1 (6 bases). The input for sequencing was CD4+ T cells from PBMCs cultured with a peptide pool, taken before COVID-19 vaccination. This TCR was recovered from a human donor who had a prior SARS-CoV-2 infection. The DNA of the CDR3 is TGTGCCAGCTCCCACAGGGAGAGGAACACTGAAGCTTTCTTT. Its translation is CASSHRERNTEAFF.